Shown below are 12 T cell receptor beta chains from a single sample sequenced in a study of a mutant IDH1 vaccine in newly diagnosed glioma. Their cognate antigens are unknown. Stated time point: week 35, safety follow-up. In every dose of vaccine, 300 ug of mutant IDH1 20-mer peptide was given alongside topical imiquimod. TCRdb's table, derived via immunoSEQ multiplex PCR, lists solely in-frame clones and lacks some. The sample yields more than 25,000 clones, roughly 80% seen once. The source was PBMCs, collected from a glioma patient whose treatment included an IDH1 peptide vaccine. The receptors come from a woman aged 25 to 45 with glioma. Some clones in this sample may be carry-over from other donors' samples.

The rearrangement joins TRBV9 to TRBJ2-1; 7 positions agree with TRBD1. V shed 3 bases, J shed 4 bases, and the junction held 7 bases outside the gene matches. Per the germline V gene, CDR1 is SGDLS and CDR2 is YYNGEE. The CDR3 length is 15 residues. The CDR3 sequence: CASSGQTGSYNEQFF. The CDR3 nucleotides read TGTGCCAGCAGCGGTCAGACAGGGTCTTACAATGAGCAGTTCTTC.

This clone was detected only a few times. The chain carries TRBV27 and TRBJ1-1; D call uncertain. V gave up 5 bases and J gave up 2 bases, with 15 bases separating them. The germline V gene encodes CDR1 MNHEY and CDR2 SMNVEV (reference sequence). This CDR3 region has 15 residues. CDR3 sequence reads: CASSPVPSGNTEAFF. The CDR3 DNA sequence: TGTGCCAGCAGTCCGGTGCCATCGGGAAACACTGAAGCTTTCTTT.

The chain carries TRBV19 and TRBJ1-1, with unresolved D. The V and J ends lost 2 bases and 4 bases respectively, with 11 bases between them. Per germline, CDR1 LNHDA and CDR2 SQIVND (reference sequence). The CDR3 covers 14 residues. The CDR3, as DNA: TGTGCCAGTAGTATAAACCCCTCGGTCACTGAAGCTTTCTTT. It codes for CASSINPSVTEAFF.

The J gene is TRBJ2-3, the V gene TRBV10-3; 14 nucleotides match TRBD2. The CDR3 consists of 16 residues. J lost 6 bases, V lost 5 bases, and 7 bases had no gene match. The germline gives CDR1 ENHRY, CDR2 SYGVKD. CDR3 sequence reads: CAISKTGLAGVDTQYF. CDR3 coding DNA: TGTGCCATCAGTAAAACGGGACTAGCGGGAGTGGATACGCAGTATTTT.

This clone appeared a few times. The gene calls are TRBV5-1 and TRBJ1-5, with D possibly being TRBD1 (6 bases). Germline V lookup: CDR1 SGHRS, CDR2 YFSETQ. The CDR3 length is 14 residues. V shed 4 bases and J shed 3 bases, with 11 bases lying between them. The CDR3 DNA is TGCGCCAGCAGCGAAACAGGGACCAATCAGCCCCAGCATTTT. Translation gives CASSETGTNQPQHF.

V gene TRBV5-1 combines with J gene TRBJ2-3; the match to TRBD1 covers 10 bases. The V segment lost 4 bases and the J segment 2 bases; nucleotides outside the gene matches: 7. Looked up from germline, CDR1 is SGHRS and CDR2 is YFSETQ. This CDR3 is built from 16 residues. This CDR3 reads CASSAGTGVNTDTQYF. CDR3 DNA: TGCGCCAGCAGCGCGGGGACAGGGGTAAACACAGATACGCAGTATTTT.

In the case of this clone: The junction departs from germline at one end; a sequencing error may be responsible. Other DNA sequences within the sample encode an identical CDR3. CDR3: CASSLGSTEAFF. In DNA form, the CDR3 reads TGTGCCAGCAGCTTGGGGAGCACTGAGGCTTTCTTT. The V and J genes are TRBV7-9 and TRBJ1-1; D gene ambiguous. Germline V CDR1 and CDR2: SEHNR, FQNEAQ (reference sequence). The CDR3 runs to 12 residues.

The V gene is TRBV7-6, the J gene TRBJ2-3; 8 positions agree with TRBD2. CDR1 and CDR2 from the germline V gene are SGHVS and FNYEAQ. Trimming cost V 1 base and J 2 bases; bases outside gene matches: 11. The CDR3 is 18 amino acids. The CDR3, as DNA: TGTGCCAGCAGCTTAGATGCCCGAGGGCGGGAGGTCACAGATACGCAGTATTTT. Residues: CASSLDARGREVTDTQYF.

This clone was observed a handful of times. The chain combines TRBV30 with TRBJ2-1, with TRBD2 identical over 11 bases. The length of the CDR3 is 14 residues. J lost 5 bases, V lost 3 bases, and 3 bases had no gene match. Per germline, CDR1 GTSNPN and CDR2 SVGIG (reference sequence). The CDR3 sequence: CAWRTGLADNEQFF. The CDR3, as DNA: TGTGCCTGGAGGACGGGACTAGCGGACAATGAGCAGTTCTTC.

The chain is built from TRBV7-6 and TRBJ2-2, with TRBD2 identical over 8 bases. Trimming took 3 bases from V and 8 from J; bases not matched to a gene: 17. This CDR3 comprises 18 residues. Looked up from germline, CDR1 is SGHVS and CDR2 is FNYEAQ. The CDR3 here is CASSFPIGLAPRPGELFF. CDR3 nucleotide sequence: TGTGCCAGCAGCTTCCCGATTGGACTAGCACCTCGCCCGGGGGAGCTGTTTTTT.

The rearrangement uses TRBV7-9 and TRBJ1-2; D unclear. The CDR3 runs to 13 residues. The V end was cut by 3 bases, the J end by 4 bases, with 9 bases between. Per the germline V gene, CDR1 is SEHNR and CDR2 is FQNEAQ (reference sequence). CDR3 coding DNA: TGTGCCAGCAGCTTCGTCGGCTTCTATGGCTACACCTTC. Its translation: CASSFVGFYGYTF. The full variable domain, rest sourced from reference TRBV7-9 and TRBJ1-2, is DTGVSQNPRHKITKRGQNVTFRCDPISEHNRLYWYRQTLGQGPEFLTYFQNEAQLEKSRLLSDRFSAERPKGSFSTLEIQRTEQGDSAMYLCASSFVGFYGYTFGSGTRLTVV.

The chain combines TRBV2 with TRBJ2-6; D remains ambiguous. The V and J ends lost 2 bases and 0 bases respectively, with 11 bases between them. This CDR3 region has 17 residues. Germline lookup yields CDR1 SNHLY and CDR2 FYNNEI. CDR3 protein: CASSEYGRSSGANVLTF. CDR3 in DNA: TGTGCCAGCAGTGAATATGGCCGAAGCTCTGGGGCCAACGTCCTGACTTTC.